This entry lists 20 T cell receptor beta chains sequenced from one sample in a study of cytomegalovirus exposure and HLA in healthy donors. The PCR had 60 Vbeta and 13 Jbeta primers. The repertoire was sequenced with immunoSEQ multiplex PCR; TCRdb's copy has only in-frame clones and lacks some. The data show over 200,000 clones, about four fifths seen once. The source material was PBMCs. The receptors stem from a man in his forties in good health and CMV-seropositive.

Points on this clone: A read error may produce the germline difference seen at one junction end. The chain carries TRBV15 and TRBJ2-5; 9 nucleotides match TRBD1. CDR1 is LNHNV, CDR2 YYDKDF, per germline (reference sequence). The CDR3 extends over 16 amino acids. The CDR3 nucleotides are TGTGTCACCAGCAGCGACGGCCCGGACAGGGGAGAGACCCAGTACTTC. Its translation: CVTSSDGPDRGETQYF.

DNA for the CDR3: TGTGCCAGCAGCCCGGGGATCCCTTCCTACGAGCAGTACTTC. This translates into CASSPGIPSYEQYF. The chain recombines TRBV7-9 with TRBJ2-7, with D perhaps TRBD2 (5 bases). The CDR3 consists of 14 residues. From germline, CDR1 is SEHNR and CDR2 FQNEAQ (reference sequence). The V gene lost 5 bases and the J gene lost 1 base, with 12 bases spanning the gap.

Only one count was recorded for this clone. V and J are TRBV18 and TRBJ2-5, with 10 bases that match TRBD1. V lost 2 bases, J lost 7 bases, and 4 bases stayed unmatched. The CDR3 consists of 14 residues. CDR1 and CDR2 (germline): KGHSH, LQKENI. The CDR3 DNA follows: TGTGCCAGCTCACCAGGGACAGGGGATGGGACCCAGTACTTC. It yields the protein CASSPGTGDGTQYF.

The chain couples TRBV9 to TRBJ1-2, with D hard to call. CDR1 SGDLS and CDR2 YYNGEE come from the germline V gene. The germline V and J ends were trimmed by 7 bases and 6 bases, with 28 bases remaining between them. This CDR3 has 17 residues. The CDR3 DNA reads TGTGCCAGCGGCCGCCCTGACTTTGCACTAAACTCTGATGGCTACACCTTC. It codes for CASGRPDFALNSDGYTF.

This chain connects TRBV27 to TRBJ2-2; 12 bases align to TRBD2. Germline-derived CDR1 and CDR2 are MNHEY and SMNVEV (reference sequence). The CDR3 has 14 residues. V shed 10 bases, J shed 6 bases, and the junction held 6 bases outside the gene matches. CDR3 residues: CATRLAGVPGELFF. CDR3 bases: TGTGCCACCAGACTAGCGGGAGTCCCCGGGGAGCTGTTTTTT.

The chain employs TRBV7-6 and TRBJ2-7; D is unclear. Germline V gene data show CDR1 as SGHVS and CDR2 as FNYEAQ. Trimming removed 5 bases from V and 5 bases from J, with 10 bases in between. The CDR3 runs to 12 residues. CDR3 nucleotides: TGTGCCAGCAGCCCAGGCTTTGACGAGCAGTACTTC. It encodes CASSPGFDEQYF.

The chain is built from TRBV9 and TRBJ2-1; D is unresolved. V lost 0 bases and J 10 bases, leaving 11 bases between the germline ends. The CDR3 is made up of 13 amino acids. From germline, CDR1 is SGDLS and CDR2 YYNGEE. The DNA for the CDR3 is TGTGCCAGCAGCGTAGCCGGGTGGCAGGAGCAGTTCTTC. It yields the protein CASSVAGWQEQFF.

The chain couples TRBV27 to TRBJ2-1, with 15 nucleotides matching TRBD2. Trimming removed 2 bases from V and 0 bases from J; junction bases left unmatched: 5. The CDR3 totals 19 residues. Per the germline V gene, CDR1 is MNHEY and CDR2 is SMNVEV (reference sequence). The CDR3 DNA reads TGTGCCAGCAGTTTAGGACTAGCGGGAGGGTCGCGCTCCTACAATGAGCAGTTCTTC. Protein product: CASSLGLAGGSRSYNEQFF.

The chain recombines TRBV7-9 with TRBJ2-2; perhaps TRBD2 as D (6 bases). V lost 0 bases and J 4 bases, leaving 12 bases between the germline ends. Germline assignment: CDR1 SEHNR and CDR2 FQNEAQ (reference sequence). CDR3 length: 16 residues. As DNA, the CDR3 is TGTGCCAGCAGCTTAGCCGCTAGCGAGCCCACCGGGGAGCTGTTTTTT. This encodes CASSLAASEPTGELFF.

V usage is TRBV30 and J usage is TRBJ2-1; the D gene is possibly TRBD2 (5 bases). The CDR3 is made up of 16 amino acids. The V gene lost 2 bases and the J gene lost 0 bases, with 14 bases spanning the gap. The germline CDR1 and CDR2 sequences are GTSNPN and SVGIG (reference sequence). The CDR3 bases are TGTGCCTGGAGTCTAGATACTGGGAGCTCCTACAATGAGCAGTTCTTC. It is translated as CAWSLDTGSSYNEQFF.

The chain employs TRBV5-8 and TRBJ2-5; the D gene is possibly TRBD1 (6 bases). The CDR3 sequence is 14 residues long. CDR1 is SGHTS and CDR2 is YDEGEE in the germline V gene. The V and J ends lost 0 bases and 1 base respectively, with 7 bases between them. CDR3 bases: TGTGCCAGCAGCTTGGGACAGGCCCAAGAGACCCAGTACTTC. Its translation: CASSLGQAQETQYF.

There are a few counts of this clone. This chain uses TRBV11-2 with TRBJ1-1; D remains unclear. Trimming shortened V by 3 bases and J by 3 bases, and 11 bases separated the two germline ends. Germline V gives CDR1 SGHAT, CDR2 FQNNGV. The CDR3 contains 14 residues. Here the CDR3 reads CASSFTAGYTEAFF. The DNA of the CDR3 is TGTGCCAGCAGCTTTACGGCGGGCTACACTGAAGCTTTCTTT.

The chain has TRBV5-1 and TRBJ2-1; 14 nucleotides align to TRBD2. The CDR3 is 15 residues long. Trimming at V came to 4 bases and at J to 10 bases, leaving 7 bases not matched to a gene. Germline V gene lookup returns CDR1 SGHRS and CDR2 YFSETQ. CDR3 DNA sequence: TGCGCCAGCAGCGCGGGACTAGCGGGAGTGGGAGAGCAGTTCTTC. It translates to CASSAGLAGVGEQFF.

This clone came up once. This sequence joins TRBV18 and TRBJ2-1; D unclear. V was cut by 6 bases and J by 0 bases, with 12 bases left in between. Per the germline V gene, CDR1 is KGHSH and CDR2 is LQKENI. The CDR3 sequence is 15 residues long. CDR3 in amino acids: CASSPILSSYNEQFF. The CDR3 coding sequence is TGTGCCAGCTCGCCCATTTTGAGCTCCTACAATGAGCAGTTCTTC.

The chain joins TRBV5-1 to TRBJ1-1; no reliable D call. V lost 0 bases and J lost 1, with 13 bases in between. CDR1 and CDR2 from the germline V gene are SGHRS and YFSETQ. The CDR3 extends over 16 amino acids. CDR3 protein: CASSLETRMANTEAFF. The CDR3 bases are TGCGCCAGCAGCTTGGAAACCCGAATGGCGAACACTGAAGCTTTCTTT.

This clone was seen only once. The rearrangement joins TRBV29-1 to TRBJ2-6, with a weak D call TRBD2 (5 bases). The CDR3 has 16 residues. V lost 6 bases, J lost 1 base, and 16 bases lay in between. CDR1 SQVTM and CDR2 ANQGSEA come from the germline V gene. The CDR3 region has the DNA TGCAGCGTCTTACTTCCTGGACTTTCTGGGGCCAACGTCCTGACTTTC. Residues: CSVLLPGLSGANVLTF.

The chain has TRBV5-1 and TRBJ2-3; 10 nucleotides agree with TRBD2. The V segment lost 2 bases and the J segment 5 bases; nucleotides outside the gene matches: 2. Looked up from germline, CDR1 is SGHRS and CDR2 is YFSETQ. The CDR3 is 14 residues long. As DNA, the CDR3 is TGCGCCAGCAGCTTCAGCGGGAGGGGAGATACGCAGTATTTT. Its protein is CASSFSGRGDTQYF.

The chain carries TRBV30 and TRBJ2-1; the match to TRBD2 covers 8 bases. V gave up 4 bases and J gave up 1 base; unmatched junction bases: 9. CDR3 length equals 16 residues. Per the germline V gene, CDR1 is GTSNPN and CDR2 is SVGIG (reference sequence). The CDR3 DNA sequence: TGTGCCTGGAACGGCCTCGGGGGGGGTTCCTACAATGAGCAGTTCTTC. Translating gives CAWNGLGGGSYNEQFF.

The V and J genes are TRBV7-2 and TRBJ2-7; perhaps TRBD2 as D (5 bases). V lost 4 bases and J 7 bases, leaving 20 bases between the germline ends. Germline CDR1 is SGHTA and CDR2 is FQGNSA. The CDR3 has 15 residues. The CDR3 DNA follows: TGTGCCAGCAGCTACCTGCCGGGAACGACGGAGGAGCAGTACGTC. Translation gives CASSYLPGTTEEQYV.

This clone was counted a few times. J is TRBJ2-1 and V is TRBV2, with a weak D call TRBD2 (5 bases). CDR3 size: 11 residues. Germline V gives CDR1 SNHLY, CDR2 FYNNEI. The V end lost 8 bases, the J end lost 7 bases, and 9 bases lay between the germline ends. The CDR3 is CASRGWNEQFF. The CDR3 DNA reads TGTGCCAGCCGAGGGTGGAATGAGCAGTTCTTC.